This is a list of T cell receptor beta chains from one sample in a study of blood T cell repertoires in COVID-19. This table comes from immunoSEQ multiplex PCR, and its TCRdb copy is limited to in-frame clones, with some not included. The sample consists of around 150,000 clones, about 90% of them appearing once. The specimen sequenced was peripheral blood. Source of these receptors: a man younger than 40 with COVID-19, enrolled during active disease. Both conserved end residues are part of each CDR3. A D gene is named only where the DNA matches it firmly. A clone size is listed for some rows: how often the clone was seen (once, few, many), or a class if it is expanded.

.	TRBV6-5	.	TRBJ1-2	CATQRAANYGYTF	TGTGCCACCCAAAGAGCGGCTAACTATGGCTACACCTTC
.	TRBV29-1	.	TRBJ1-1	CSSRTGNTEAFF	TGCAGCTCAAGAACAGGGAACACTGAAGCTTTCTTT
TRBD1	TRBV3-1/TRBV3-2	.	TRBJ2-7	CASSQDTGAEQYF	TGTGCCAGCAGCCAAGATACAGGGGCAGAGCAGTACTTC
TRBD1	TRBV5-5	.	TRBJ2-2	CASSSYRGNTGELFF	TGTGCCAGCAGCTCCTACAGGGGGAACACCGGGGAGCTGTTTTTT
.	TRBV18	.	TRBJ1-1	CASSPRTVNTEAFF	TGTGCCAGCTCACCCCGGACAGTCAACACTGAAGCTTTCTTT
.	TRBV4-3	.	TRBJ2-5	CASPRWGLGGGERETQYF	TGCGCCAGCCCTAGGTGGGGGCTTGGCGGAGGCGAACGGGAGACCCAGTACTTC
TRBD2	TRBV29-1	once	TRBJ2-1	CSGLPAGRDEQFF	TGCAGCGGCCTCCCGGCAGGGAGGGATGAGCAGTTCTTC
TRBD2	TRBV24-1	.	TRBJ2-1	CATSDPKGLAGYNEQFF	TGTGCCACCAGTGATCCCAAGGGACTAGCGGGGTACAATGAGCAGTTCTTC
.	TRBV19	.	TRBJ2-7	CASISDSLEQYF	TGTGCCAGTATCTCGGACAGCCTGGAGCAGTACTTC
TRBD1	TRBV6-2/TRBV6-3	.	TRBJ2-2	CASSWGDRVFTGELFF	TGTGCCAGCAGCTGGGGGGACAGGGTGTTCACCGGGGAGCTGTTTTTT
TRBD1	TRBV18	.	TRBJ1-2	CASSPPGQPYGYTF	TGTGCCAGCTCACCACCGGGACAGCCCTATGGCTACACCTTC
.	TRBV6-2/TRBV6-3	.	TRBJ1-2	CASSTSHQGNGYTF	TGTGCCAGCAGTACCTCCCATCAGGGGAATGGCTACACCTTC
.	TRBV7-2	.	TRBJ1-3	CASSPGGATGNTIYF	TGTGCCAGCAGCCCCGGGGGGGCTACAGGAAACACCATATATTTT
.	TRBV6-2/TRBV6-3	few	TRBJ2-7	CASSWHRDYEQYF	TGTGCCAGCAGTTGGCACAGGGACTACGAGCAGTACTTC
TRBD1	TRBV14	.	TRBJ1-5	CASSLHKFRQGTQPQHF	TGTGCCAGCAGCCTCCATAAGTTCAGACAGGGCACTCAGCCCCAGCATTTT
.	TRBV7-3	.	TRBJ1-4	CASSDRGGPNEKLFF	TGTGCCAGCAGCGATCGGGGGGGTCCGAATGAAAAACTGTTTTTT
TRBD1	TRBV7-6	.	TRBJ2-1	CASSPTGGSYNEQFF	TGTGCCAGCAGCCCTACAGGGGGGTCCTACAATGAGCAGTTCTTC
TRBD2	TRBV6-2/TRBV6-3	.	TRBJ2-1	CASSYVGGRSEQFF	TGTGCCAGCAGTTACGTGGGAGGGAGGAGTGAGCAGTTCTTC
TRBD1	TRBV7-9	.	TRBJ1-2	CASSFWGQGAQSGYTF	TGTGCCAGCAGCTTCTGGGGACAGGGGGCGCAAAGTGGCTACACCTTC
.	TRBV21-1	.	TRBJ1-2	CASSKSLARGYGYTF	TGTGCCAGCAGCAAATCCTTAGCCAGGGGCTATGGCTACACCTTC
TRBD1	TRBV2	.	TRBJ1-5	CASTRTGSNQPQHF	TGTGCCAGCACCAGGACAGGGAGCAATCAGCCCCAGCATTTT
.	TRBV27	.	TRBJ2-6	CASSLRLSGANVLTF	TGTGCCAGCAGTTTACGACTCTCTGGGGCCAACGTCCTGACTTTC
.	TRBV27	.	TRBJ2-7	CASGQFYEQYF	TGTGCCAGCGGTCAGTTCTACGAGCAGTACTTC
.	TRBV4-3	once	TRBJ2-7	CASSQGVSGEAYEQYF	TGCGCCAGCAGCCAAGGAGTATCGGGTGAAGCCTACGAGCAGTACTTC
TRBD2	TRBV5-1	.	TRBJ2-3	CASSFFIGTSGTDTQYF	TGCGCCAGCAGCTTCTTTATAGGGACTAGCGGCACAGATACGCAGTATTTT
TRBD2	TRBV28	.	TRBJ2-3	CATLTSGFTDTQYF	TGTGCCACGTTGACTAGCGGATTCACAGATACGCAGTATTTT
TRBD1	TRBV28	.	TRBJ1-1	CATRTGFWDTEAFF	TGTGCCACCAGGACAGGGTTTTGGGACACTGAAGCTTTCTTT
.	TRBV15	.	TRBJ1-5	CATSSSGTGGQPQHF	TGTGCCACCAGCAGCTCGGGGACGGGGGGTCAGCCCCAGCATTTT
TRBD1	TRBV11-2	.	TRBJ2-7	CASSLEPGQSYEQYF	TGTGCCAGCAGCTTAGAACCGGGACAGTCCTACGAGCAGTACTTC
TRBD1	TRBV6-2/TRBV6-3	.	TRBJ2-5	CASSTDRVAETQYF	TGTGCCAGCAGTACTGACAGGGTTGCAGAGACCCAGTACTTC
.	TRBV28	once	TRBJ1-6	CASSPQGYNSPLHF	TGTGCCAGCAGTCCCCAGGGGTATAATTCACCCCTCCACTTT
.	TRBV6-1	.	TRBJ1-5	CASSEAMAGVQPQHF	TGTGCCAGCAGTGAAGCTATGGCAGGGGTCCAGCCCCAGCATTTT
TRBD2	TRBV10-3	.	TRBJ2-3	CAISGREGDTQYF	TGTGCCATCAGTGGTAGGGAGGGAGATACGCAGTATTTT
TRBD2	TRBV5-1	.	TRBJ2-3	CASSADSGGTTDTQYF	TGCGCCAGCAGCGCGGATAGCGGGGGGACCACAGATACGCAGTATTTT
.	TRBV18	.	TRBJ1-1	CASSPQDTEAFF	TGTGCCAGCTCACCGCAGGACACTGAAGCTTTCTTT
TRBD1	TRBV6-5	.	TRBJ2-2	CASVTGTANTGELFF	TGTGCCAGCGTCACCGGGACAGCGAACACCGGGGAGCTGTTTTTT
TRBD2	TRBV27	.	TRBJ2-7	CASTSGGRYEQYF	TGTGCCAGCACCTCGGGGGGTAGGTACGAGCAGTACTTC
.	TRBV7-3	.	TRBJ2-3	CASSLRVLESSTDTQYF	TGTGCCAGCAGCTTAAGGGTACTAGAATCTAGCACAGATACGCAGTATTTT
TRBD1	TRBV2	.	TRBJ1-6	CASRGQYSPLHF	TGTGCCAGCAGGGGACAGTATTCACCCCTCCACTTT
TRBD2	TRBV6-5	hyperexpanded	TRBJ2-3	CASSSGTSGRSDTQYF	TGTGCCAGCAGTTCTGGGACTAGCGGGAGGTCAGATACGCAGTATTTT
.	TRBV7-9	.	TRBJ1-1	CASSRGQSLNTEAFF	TGTGCCAGCAGCAGAGGACAGAGTTTGAACACTGAAGCTTTCTTT
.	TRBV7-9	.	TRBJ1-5	CASSLMGGGSQPQHF	TGTGCCAGCAGCTTAATGGGGGGAGGGAGCCAGCCCCAGCATTTT
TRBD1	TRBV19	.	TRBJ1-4	CASSMGQGAEKLFF	TGTGCCAGTAGTATGGGACAGGGGGCTGAAAAACTGTTTTTT
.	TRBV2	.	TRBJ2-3	CASTEGDTDTQYF	TGTGCCAGCACGGAGGGAGACACAGATACGCAGTATTTT
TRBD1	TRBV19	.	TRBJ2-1	CASSIQSGQYNEQFF	TGTGCCAGTAGTATACAGTCGGGACAGTACAATGAGCAGTTCTTC
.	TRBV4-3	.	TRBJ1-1	CASSQDVRQMNTEAFF	TGCGCCAGCAGCCAAGATGTTAGACAGATGAACACTGAAGCTTTCTTT
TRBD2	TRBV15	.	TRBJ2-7	CATSFGGGRVGEQYF	TGTGCCACCAGCTTTGGGGGGGGAAGAGTGGGCGAGCAGTACTTC
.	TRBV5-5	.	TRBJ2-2	CASSLSGLDTGELFF	TGTGCCAGCAGCTTGTCAGGGCTCGACACCGGGGAGCTGTTTTTT
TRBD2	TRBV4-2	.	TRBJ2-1	CASSYERGGLHEQFF	TGTGCCAGCAGTTACGAGCGGGGGGGGTTACATGAGCAGTTCTTC
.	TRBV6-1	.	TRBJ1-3	CASSETGAGNTIYF	TGTGCCAGCAGTGAAACGGGAGCTGGAAACACCATATATTTT
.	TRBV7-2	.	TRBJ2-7	CASSSAVGLSGGQYF	TGTGCCAGCAGCTCCGCTGTGGGACTCTCAGGGGGGCAGTACTTC
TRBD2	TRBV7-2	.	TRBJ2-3	CASSLATSGGTDTQYF	TGTGCCAGCAGCTTAGCGACTAGCGGGGGCACAGATACGCAGTATTTT
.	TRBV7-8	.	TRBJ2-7	CASRLTGSSYEQYF	TGTGCCAGCAGATTAACAGGGAGCTCCTACGAGCAGTACTTC
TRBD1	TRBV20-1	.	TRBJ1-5	CSASGTANQPQHF	TGCAGTGCCAGTGGGACAGCTAATCAGCCCCAGCATTTT